This T cell receptor beta chain was identified in a study of T cell changes during pregnancy in multiple sclerosis. This CDR3 region has 15 residues. The trim removed 5 bases at V and 5 bases at J, leaving 8 bases unmatched. Looked up from germline, CDR1 is SGHVS and CDR2 is FQNEAQ. TCRdb's copy holds only in-frame clones and misses some; the assay was immunoSEQ multiplex PCR. The sample lists 52,000 or so clones; 85% to 95% were seen once. The sample here was CD4+ T cells from peripheral blood mononuclear cells, taken in the second trimester of pregnancy. This TCR came from a female donor with multiple sclerosis, enrolled in a pregnancy study. V and J are TRBV7-8 and TRBJ1-4; 7 bases are a match to TRBD1. The CDR3 loop reads CASSPGDSGNEKLFF. CDR3 DNA: TGTGCCAGCAGCCCAGGGGACAGCGGGAATGAAAAACTGTTTTTT.